This note documents a single T cell receptor beta chain sequence. The sample comes from a study of blood T cell repertoires in COVID-19. Germline V gene sequence: CDR1 LNHDA, CDR2 SQIVND (reference sequence). The CDR3 loop spans 15 amino acids. Trimming removed 7 bases from V and 3 bases from J, with 15 bases in between. Clones were read by immunoSEQ multiplex PCR, and TCRdb kept only the in-frame ones, dropping some. The sample has 95,000 to 150,000 clones, 88% seen once. This sequence joins TRBV19 and TRBJ2-2, with a possible D match to TRBD1 (5 bases). This clonotype was sampled from a human donor in a cohort sampled during active COVID-19. The material sequenced was peripheral blood. The CDR3 loop reads CASTGQGSYTGELFF. DNA of the CDR3: TGTGCCAGTACAGGTCAGGGTTCATACACCGGGGAGCTGTTTTTT.